Sequencing of this T cell receptor beta chain was carried out in a study of T cells after yellow fever vaccination. At the level of the study: The authors prepared low-cell-number fractions using SMART-Seq v4 Ultra Low Input. Overall study findings and caveats: Abundant clonotypes from the bulk population could get into FACS-sorted repertoires as contaminants. Weaker in magnitude, the secondary response showed a faster peak on day 5 versus 15. Subsequent to the booster, the majority of primary-vaccination clones reappeared (about 97% CD4, more than 70% CD8).

The CDR3 is 13 amino acids. The germline gives CDR1 SGHTA, CDR2 FQGNSA. Trimming removed 6 bases from V and 6 bases from J, with 14 bases in between. TCRdb reprocessed the 5' RACE reads with MiXCR, giving one entry per CDR3 protein. This sample has 620,000 or so distinct CDR3 sequences, with approximately 16% found just once. With respect to this clonotype: As yet, its antigen is unknown.

Sequenced here: PBMCs, sampled 5 to 6 days after the first yellow fever vaccination. The TCR was taken from a man aged 18 to 29 who received the YFV17D yellow fever vaccine. V and J are TRBV7-2 and TRBJ1-2, with D perhaps matching TRBD1 (6 bases). CDR3 residues: CASSPSGADGYTF. DNA for the CDR3: TGTGCCAGCAGTCCCTCAGGGGCAGATGGCTACACCTTC.